This T cell receptor beta chain was captured in a study of control samples from healthy donors and cancer patients. Sequencing used immunoSEQ multiplex PCR; TCRdb keeps in-frame clones, though not all of them. This table has over 100,000 clones, just over 90% appearing once. Germline V gene lookup returns CDR1 SGHRS and CDR2 YFSETQ. The CDR3 has 15 residues. Between the trimmed V and J ends, which lost 1 base and 0 bases, there was a span of 8 bases. The source material was blood. The chain recombines TRBV5-1 with TRBJ2-1; D assignment may be TRBD1 or TRBD2 (6 bases each). The TCR sequence derives from a human donor in good health. The donor label of this sample is uncertain. The CDR3 loop reads CASSLTGASYNEQFF. The CDR3 DNA sequence: TGCGCCAGCAGCTTGACGGGGGCCTCCTACAATGAGCAGTTCTTC.